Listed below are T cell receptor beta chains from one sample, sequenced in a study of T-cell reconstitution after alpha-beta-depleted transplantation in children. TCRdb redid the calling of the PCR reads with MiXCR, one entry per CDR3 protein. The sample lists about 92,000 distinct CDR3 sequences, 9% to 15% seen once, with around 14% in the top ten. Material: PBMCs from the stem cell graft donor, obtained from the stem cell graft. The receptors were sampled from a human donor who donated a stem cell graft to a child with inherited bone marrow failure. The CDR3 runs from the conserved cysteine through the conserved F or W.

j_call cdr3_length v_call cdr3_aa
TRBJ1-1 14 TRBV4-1 CASSHPIWRRIAFF
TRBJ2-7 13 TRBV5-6 CASSFMGTYEQYF
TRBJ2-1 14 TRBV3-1 CASSLGSTYNEQFF
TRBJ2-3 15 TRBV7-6 CASSLGQDTTDTQYF
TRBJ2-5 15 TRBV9 CASSARPQGEETQYF
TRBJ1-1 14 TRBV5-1 CASTPGTRFSEAFF
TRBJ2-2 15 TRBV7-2 CASSSGARNTGELFF
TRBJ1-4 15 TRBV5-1 CASSLEGPPNEKLFF
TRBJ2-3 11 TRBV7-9 CASSLTGGPLF
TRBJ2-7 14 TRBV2 CASSAGTGRLEQYF
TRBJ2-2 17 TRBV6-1 CASYGWPSLRNTGELFF
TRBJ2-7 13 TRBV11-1 CASSLDLTYEQYF
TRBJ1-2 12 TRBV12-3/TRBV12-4 CASSLQTVGYTF
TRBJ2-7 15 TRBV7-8 CASSLEGGSSYEQYF
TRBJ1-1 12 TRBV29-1 CSVEVLGTEAFF
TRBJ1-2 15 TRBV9 CASSVDMGRNYGYTF
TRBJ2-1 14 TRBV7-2 CASSYRLAIDEQFF
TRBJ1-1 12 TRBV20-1 CSAQGEGTEAFF
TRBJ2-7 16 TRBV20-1 CSARDSGLAAAYEQYF
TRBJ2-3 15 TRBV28 CASSFGLAGTDTQYF